This T cell receptor (beta chain) was profiled in a study of OX40 agonist ivuxolimab in advanced cancers. Study-wide context: The patients received agonistic anti-OX40 (CD134) antibody ivuxolimab. Dose-escalation cases comprised hepatocellular carcinoma, melanoma, renal cell or head and neck cancer. Study findings and constraints: On average, CD8+ T cells had more expanded clones than CD4+.

Data came from immunoSEQ multiplex PCR; TCRdb stores just in-frame clones and leaves some out. Among about 45,000 clones listed, roughly 90% were seen once. Between the trimmed V and J ends, which lost 0 bases and 0 bases, there was a span of 9 bases. The germline V gene has CDR1 SGDLS and CDR2 YYNGEE. The CDR3 extends over 15 amino acids. With respect to this clone: Its antigen is currently unknown.

This chain joins TRBV9 and TRBJ1-1; no reliable D call. The material sequenced was CD4+ or CD8+ T cells sorted from blood, taken in a trial of the OX40 agonist ivuxolimab. The TCR originated in an adult with an advanced solid tumor such as melanoma, head and neck, liver or kidney cancer. The DNA for the CDR3 is TGTGCCAGCAGCGTAGGGGCAGTACTGAACACTGAAGCTTTCTTT. Translating gives CASSVGAVLNTEAFF.